The 13 T cell receptor beta chains presented below share a single source sample, sequenced in a study of T-cell memory formation after mild COVID-19. TCRdb reprocessed the 5' RACE reads via MiXCR and lists one record per CDR3 protein. The sample consists of 150,000 to 200,000 distinct CDR3 sequences, around 13% of them appearing once. The sequenced sample was PBMCs or a T cell subset sorted from them (not recorded which). The source of these receptors is an adult woman who had mild COVID-19 (a few samples of this study predate the infection). Cell type and time point are not known.

The rearrangement uses TRBV7-9 and TRBJ1-6; no clear D gene. CDR1 is SEHNR and CDR2 is FQNEAQ in the germline V gene (reference sequence). The CDR3 length is 11 residues. The V and J ends lost 1 base and 10 bases respectively, with 2 bases between them. In DNA, the CDR3 is TGTGCCAGCAGCTTAGGATCACCCCTCCACTTT. Translation gives CASSLGSPLHF. Using reference TRBV7-9 and TRBJ1-6 for the parts outside the CDR3, the full variable domain is DTGVSQNPRHKITKRGQNVTFRCDPISEHNRLYWYRQTLGQGPEFLTYFQNEAQLEKSRLLSDRFSAERPKGSFSTLEIQRTEQGDSAMYLCASSLGSPLHFGNGTRLTVT.

This chain links TRBV14 with TRBJ2-7; a weak D match, TRBD1 (5 bases). The germline CDR1 and CDR2 sequences are SGHDN and FVKESK. CDR3 length equals 14 residues. The V end lost 5 bases, the J end lost 5 bases, and 16 bases lay between the germline ends. The CDR3 DNA sequence: TGTGCCAGCAGCTACAGGCAGGGTAACCACGAGCAGTACTTC. Residues: CASSYRQGNHEQYF. The full variable domain, rest sourced from reference TRBV14 and TRBJ2-7, is EAGVTQFPSHSVIEKGQTVTLRCDPISGHDNLYWYRRVMGKEIKFLLHFVKESKQDESGMPNNRFLAERTGGTYSTLKVQPAELEDSGVYFCASSYRQGNHEQYFGPGTRLTVT.

This clonotype was observed a handful of times. This chain joins TRBV7-2 and TRBJ2-2, with D unresolved. With 6 bases removed from V and 1 base from J, the gap between germline ends came to 15 bases. CDR3 size: 16 residues. The germline gives CDR1 SGHTA, CDR2 FQGNSA. The chain's CDR3 is CASSQRPEMNTGELFF. CDR3 nucleotide sequence: TGTGCCAGCAGTCAAAGACCCGAGATGAACACCGGGGAGCTGTTTTTT.

The table lists this clonotype with a few counts. V and J are TRBV7-9 and TRBJ2-3; D is unresolved. The germline V gene has CDR1 SEHNR and CDR2 FQNEAQ (reference sequence). Between the trimmed V and J ends, which lost 4 bases and 6 bases, there was a span of 8 bases. The CDR3 covers 12 residues. CDR3 DNA: TGTGCCAGCAGCTCTCAGAGGGATACGCAGTATTTT. It specifies CASSSQRDTQYF.

This clonotype was counted only a few times. This chain connects TRBV12-3 or TRBV12-4 to TRBJ2-7; 8 bases map to TRBD1. V gave up 5 bases and J gave up 3 bases; unmatched junction bases: 6. The CDR3 contains 14 residues. The CDR3 sequence: CASSRGTGDYEQYF. The DNA for the CDR3 is TGTGCCAGCAGTCGAGGGACAGGAGACTACGAGCAGTACTTC.

This clonotype was observed a handful of times. The V call is TRBV20-1, the J call TRBJ2-2, with D tentatively TRBD2 (5 bases). CDR3 length: 14 amino acids. The germline V gene encodes CDR1 DFQATT and CDR2 SNEGSKA (reference sequence). Trimming left V 6 bases short and J 3 bases short, with 14 bases between. The CDR3 protein is CSAPRAAYTGELFF. As DNA, the CDR3 is TGCAGTGCCCCCAGAGCGGCCTACACCGGGGAGCTGTTTTTT.

This clonotype was found many times. This rearrangement joins TRBV30 to TRBJ2-1, with a weak D call TRBD2 (7 bases). Germline lookup yields CDR1 GTSNPN and CDR2 SVGIG (reference sequence). V shed 4 bases and J shed 2 bases, with 12 bases lying between them. This CDR3 has 14 amino acids. The CDR3 coding sequence is TGTGCCTGGAATGGCGGGGGCCCCTACAATGAGCAGTTCTTC. It specifies CAWNGGGPYNEQFF.

The chain combines TRBV5-1 with TRBJ2-3, with no clear D. V lost 6 bases and J lost 1, with 12 bases in between. Germline-derived CDR1 and CDR2 are SGHRS and YFSETQ. The CDR3 contains 14 residues. The CDR3 spells CASNPQLGTDTQYF. In nucleotides, the CDR3 is TGCGCCAGCAACCCCCAGCTAGGCACAGATACGCAGTATTTT.

This clonotype was detected many times. V is TRBV5-1 and J is TRBJ2-2, with no clear D. The CDR3 extends over 16 amino acids. Germline lookup yields CDR1 SGHRS and CDR2 YFSETQ. V lost 1 base and J lost 0, with 10 bases in between. The CDR3 coding sequence is TGCGCCAGCAGCTTGAGTCAGACCTCGAACACCGGGGAGCTGTTTTTT. Its translation is CASSLSQTSNTGELFF.

This clonotype appeared a few times. This chain uses TRBV29-1 with TRBJ1-5; perhaps TRBD1 as D (5 bases). The CDR3 extends over 12 amino acids. Trimming removed 4 bases from V and 7 bases from J, with 11 bases in between. Germline lookup yields CDR1 SQVTM and CDR2 ANQGSEA. In DNA, the CDR3 is TGCAGCGTTGGGGACGGTAGGCAGCCCCAGCATTTT. Translating gives CSVGDGRQPQHF.

This chain links TRBV2 with TRBJ2-1; 11 nucleotides match TRBD2. This CDR3 spans 16 amino acids. Losses at the gene ends were 1 base for V and 5 bases for J; bases not matched to a gene: 4. The germline CDR1 and CDR2 sequences are SNHLY and FYNNEI. The CDR3 DNA reads TGTGCCAGCAGTGAAGGTGCTAGCGGGAGGAACAATGAGCAGTTCTTC. This sequence encodes CASSEGASGRNNEQFF.

This clonotype occurred a few times. The CDR3 loop reads CASSQSGLARQETQYF. The CDR3 region has the DNA TGTGCCAGCAGCCAATCGGGACTAGCTAGACAAGAGACCCAGTACTTC. This chain links TRBV7-2 with TRBJ2-5; 9 positions match TRBD2. From germline, CDR1 is SGHTA and CDR2 FQGNSA. This CDR3 is built from 16 residues. The junction had 9 bases not matched to a gene; V was cut back by 5 bases and J by 2 bases.

This clonotype was observed at least ten times. The CDR3 region is CASRAGGLETQYF. CDR3 DNA sequence: TGTGCCAGCAGGGCGGGGGGGTTGGAGACCCAGTACTTC. The rearrangement joins TRBV7-2 to TRBJ2-5; 9 bases line up with TRBD2. The CDR3 spans 13 residues. Germline V CDR1 and CDR2: SGHTA, FQGNSA. V trimming: 6 bases; J trimming: 5 bases; junction bases outside the gene matches: 4.